Shown below are 9 T cell receptor beta chains from a single sample sequenced in a study of T cells in Graves' hyperthyroidism and ophthalmopathy (dated by TCRdb to between 2018 and 2021). The library was built by means of multiplex PCR. The listed sequencing device is Illumina HiSeq 2000. TCR beta CDR3 regions were amplified from RNA transcripts. For the first round of RT-PCR on the TCR CDR3, the HTBI primer set was used together with the Qiagen OneStep RT-PCR kit. Through fastp at Q25 and MiXCR, TCRdb rebuilt clones from the public reads, retaining in-frame beta chains. CDR3 protein sequences are deduplicated, and each keeps its most common genes and DNA. The table for this sample lists around 760,000 distinct CDR3 sequences; around 40% of them were counted only once. Around 29% of the sample is held by the ten biggest clonotypes. Sequencing used blood. The receptors come from a woman in her forties with Graves' hyperthyroidism.

The genes are TRBV29-1 and TRBJ2-1; D might be TRBD2 (5 bases). This CDR3 has 12 amino acids. V lost 5 bases and J 6 bases, leaving 11 bases between the germline ends. Germline loops: CDR1 SQVTM, CDR2 ANQGSEA. The CDR3 sequence: CSVRGVGNEQFF. The CDR3 DNA reads as TGCAGCGTTCGGGGAGTGGGCAATGAGCAGTTCTTC.

In this sample, this clonotype turned up many times. The chain combines TRBV5-1 with TRBJ1-2, with D uncertain. CDR1 and CDR2 (germline): SGHRS, YFSETQ. Trimming pared 4 bases from V and 2 bases from J, leaving 15 bases between. The CDR3 runs to 15 residues. CDR3 residues: CASSPIGVRNYGYTF. CDR3 DNA sequence: TGCGCCAGCAGCCCAATCGGGGTGAGGAACTATGGCTACACCTTC. The full variable domain, completed using reference TRBV5-1 and TRBJ1-2, is KAGVTQTPRYLIKTRGQQVTLSCSPISGHRSVSWYQQTPGQGLQFLFEYFSETQRNKGNFPGRFSGRQFSNSRSEMNVSTLELGDSALYLCASSPIGVRNYGYTFGSGTRLTVV.

This clonotype was seen only a few times. This chain joins TRBV5-1 and TRBJ1-1; 8 nucleotides match TRBD1. The CDR3 extends over 13 amino acids. V was pared by 9 bases and J by 3 bases, with 7 bases of the junction left unmatched. CDR1 SGHRS and CDR2 YFSETQ come from the germline V gene. CDR3 coding DNA: TGCGCCACCTCGACAGGGGCGGACACTGAAGCTTTCTTT. The encoded protein is CATSTGADTEAFF.

This clonotype was seen repeatedly, ten times or more. This chain joins TRBV10-3 and TRBJ2-7; no clear D gene. Germline lookup yields CDR1 ENHRY and CDR2 SYGVKD. The CDR3 is 14 amino acids. The ends were cut back, 0 bases at V and 7 bases at J, with 13 bases in the middle. The CDR3 DNA reads as TGTGCCATCAGTGAGTCAGAAGGAAGGAGTGAGCAGTACTTC. Encoded protein: CAISESEGRSEQYF.

This clonotype turned up a few times. This chain joins TRBV12-3 or TRBV12-4 and TRBJ2-2; 13 nucleotides agree with TRBD2. CDR3 length: 17 amino acids. The trim removed 6 bases at V and 7 bases at J, leaving 11 bases unmatched. Written as DNA, the CDR3 is TGTGCCAGCAGCCCCCGGACTAGCGGGAGTGGAAACGGGGAGCTGTTTTTT. It encodes CASSPRTSGSGNGELFF.

The CDR3 DNA reads as TGTGCCAGCAGCCCATGGGCAGCCGAAGAGACCCAGTACTTC. Translating it yields CASSPWAAEETQYF. V is TRBV7-2 and J is TRBJ2-5; D gene uncertain. The V gene's germline CDR1 is SGHTA and CDR2 FQGNSA. CDR3 length: 14 amino acids. Trimming took 5 bases from V and 3 from J, leaving 13 bases between them.

This clonotype was counted only a few times. The J gene is TRBJ1-5, the V gene TRBV5-6; a possible D gene is TRBD1 (5 bases). V gave up 0 bases and J gave up 0 bases, with 10 bases separating them. Per germline, CDR1 SGHDT and CDR2 YYEEEE. This CDR3 is built from 16 residues. The CDR3 bases are TGTGCCAGCAGCTTGGGTCGACAGAATAGCAATCAGCCCCAGCATTTT. As protein: CASSLGRQNSNQPQHF.

The table lists this clonotype with a few counts. This chain joins TRBV10-3 and TRBJ1-6; TRBD1 agrees at 7 bases. This CDR3 is built from 15 residues. The V gene end was trimmed by 3 bases and the J gene end by 6 bases; junction bases not matched to a gene: 5. Per the germline V gene, CDR1 is ENHRY and CDR2 is SYGVKD. The CDR3 DNA follows: TGTGCCATCAGTGACGGGACAGTACCTAATTCACCCCTCCACTTT. It yields the protein CAISDGTVPNSPLHF.

V usage is TRBV10-3 and J usage is TRBJ1-5; no reliable D call. Trimming removed 5 bases at V and 3 bases at J, with 20 bases between. CDR3 length: 17 residues. Germline V gives CDR1 ENHRY, CDR2 SYGVKD. The CDR3 sequence is CAISLRAYRALNQPQHF. The CDR3, as DNA: TGTGCCATCAGTTTAAGGGCTTACCGGGCCCTCAATCAGCCCCAGCATTTT.